The 16 T cell receptor beta chains in this list originate from one sample, sequenced in a study of blood T cell repertoires in COVID-19. TCRdb's copy holds only in-frame clones and misses some; the assay was immunoSEQ multiplex PCR. The table lists 150,000 to 180,000 clones, roughly 80% of them singletons. Sequenced input: PBMCs or T cells enriched from blood (not recorded which). The receptor set was obtained from a man in his forties or fifties who had recovered from COVID-19.

This clone was seen a single time. The chain carries TRBV3-1 (or the pseudogene TRBV3-2) and TRBJ2-5; D remains ambiguous. Germline V gives CDR1 LGHDT, CDR2 YNNKEL (reference sequence). The CDR3 has 15 residues. Trimming removed 1 base at V and 3 bases at J, with 12 bases between. CDR3 loop: CASSQVTSPKETQYF. The CDR3 bases are TGTGCCAGCAGCCAAGTTACATCCCCAAAAGAGACCCAGTACTTC.

This clone was observed at least ten times. The genes are TRBV2 and TRBJ1-2, with a tentative D call TRBD1 (6 bases). This CDR3 is 15 amino acids long. V was trimmed by 5 bases and J by 4 bases, leaving 17 bases between them. Germline CDR1 and CDR2: SNHLY and FYNNEI. CDR3 protein: CASSPPPGQIYGYTF. The CDR3 DNA sequence: TGTGCCAGCAGTCCCCCGCCCGGACAGATCTATGGCTACACCTTC.

The V and J genes are TRBV4-1 and TRBJ1-5; a possible D gene is TRBD1 (5 bases). Trimming removed 3 bases at V and 3 bases at J, with 12 bases between. The CDR3 is made up of 15 amino acids. Per the germline V gene, CDR1 is MGHRA and CDR2 is YSYEKL. The CDR3, as DNA: TGCGCCAGCAGCCAGTTCGAAGGGGCCAATCAGCCCCAGCATTTT. Its protein product is CASSQFEGANQPQHF.

This clone was picked up a small number of times. The chain links TRBV19 to TRBJ1-5; 11 bases agree with TRBD1. This CDR3 has 16 residues. The ends lost 5 bases at V and 5 bases at J; junction bases unmatched: 8. Germline CDR1 reads LNHDA; CDR2 reads SQIVND (reference sequence). The CDR3 sequence is CASSPRDRGFHQPQHF. In DNA, the CDR3 is TGTGCCAGTAGTCCCCGGGACAGGGGGTTCCATCAGCCCCAGCATTTT. The full variable domain, in which reference TRBV19 and TRBJ1-5 provide the parts outside the CDR3, is DGGITQSPKYLFRKEGQNVTLSCEQNLNHDAMYWYRQDPGQGLRLIYYSQIVNDFQKGDIAEGYSVSREKKESFPLTVTSAQKNPTAFYLCASSPRDRGFHQPQHFGDGTRLSIL.

There are a few counts of this clone. The DNA of the CDR3 is TGTGCCAGCAGCTTGTCCGGGAGCTATGGCTACACCTTC. As protein: CASSLSGSYGYTF. V and J are TRBV5-6 and TRBJ1-2; D is ambiguous. The ends were cut back, 1 base at V and 4 bases at J, with 8 bases in the middle. Germline CDR1 SGHDT, CDR2 YYEEEE. The CDR3 has 13 residues. The variable domain in full, completed from reference TRBV5-6 and TRBJ1-2, reads DAGVTQSPTHLIKTRGQQVTLRCSPKSGHDTVSWYQQALGQGPQFIFQYYEEEERQRGNFPDRFSGHQFPNYSSELNVNALLLGDSALYLCASSLSGSYGYTFGSGTRLTVV.

This clone has a single count. One end of the junction does not line up with germline, which may come from a read error. V gene TRBV6-5 combines with J gene TRBJ2-5, with D unresolved. Germline V lookup: CDR1 MNHEY, CDR2 SVGAGI. CDR3 length: 12 amino acids. CDR3 sequence reads: CASSDSPGTQYF. CDR3 nucleotides: TGTGCCAGCAGTGACTCTCCAGGGACCCAGTACTTC.

V usage is TRBV7-2 and J usage is TRBJ2-4, with 7 bases that match TRBD1. This CDR3 region has 14 residues. Germline assignment: CDR1 SGHTA and CDR2 FQGNSA. With 4 bases clipped from V and 3 bases from J, the junction kept 3 bases outside the gene matches. As DNA, the CDR3 is TGTGCCAGCAGCTACCGGGACAGCAAAAACATTCAGTACTTC. Encoded protein: CASSYRDSKNIQYF.

The V and J genes are TRBV7-9 and TRBJ2-3; weak D call: TRBD2 (6 bases). The germline V and J ends were trimmed by 1 base and 2 bases, with 22 bases remaining between them. The CDR3 has 19 amino acids. The germline V gene encodes CDR1 SEHNR and CDR2 FQNEAQ (reference sequence). CDR3 sequence (DNA): TGTGCCAGCAGCTTAGGGGCGGGAAGGCTTCAAGCTATCACAGATACGCAGTATTTT. Translating it yields CASSLGAGRLQAITDTQYF.

The V gene is TRBV7-9, the J gene TRBJ1-2; TRBD1 is a possible D gene (5 bases). This CDR3 contains 13 residues. The V end was cut by 3 bases, the J end by 8 bases, with 13 bases between. Germline assignment: CDR1 SEHNR and CDR2 FQNEAQ (reference sequence). The CDR3 bases are TGTGCCAGCAGCTTCGAGCAGGGTCGGGGCTACACCTTC. Encoded protein: CASSFEQGRGYTF.

This clone occurred a few times. The J gene is TRBJ2-7, the V gene TRBV15, with 9 bases fitting TRBD2. Germline V gene lookup returns CDR1 LNHNV and CDR2 YYDKDF (reference sequence). This CDR3 has 14 residues. The V gene end was trimmed by 6 bases and the J gene end by 2 bases; junction bases not matched to a gene: 5. CDR3 protein: CATRSAGGTYEQYF. The CDR3 nucleotides are TGTGCCACCAGGTCAGCGGGGGGTACCTACGAGCAGTACTTC.

Only a few counts were recorded for this clone. The chain has TRBV5-1 and TRBJ2-2; TRBD1 matches at 8 bases. Losses at the gene ends were 5 bases for V and 7 bases for J; bases not matched to a gene: 10. The CDR3 length is 15 residues. CDR1 and CDR2 (germline): SGHRS, YFSETQ. CDR3: CASRPTGVTYGELFF. Written as DNA, the CDR3 is TGCGCCAGCAGACCGACAGGGGTCACCTACGGGGAGCTGTTTTTT.

The chain combines TRBV2 with TRBJ2-1; the match to TRBD1 covers 8 bases. Trimming took 6 bases from V and 12 from J; bases not matched to a gene: 16. The CDR3 runs to 15 residues. The V gene's germline CDR1 is SNHLY and CDR2 FYNNEI. The CDR3 DNA is TGTGCCAGCAGCCCTGGGACAGGCCGAGACCTTTGGCAGTTCTTC. Translated, it gives CASSPGTGRDLWQFF.

This clone was detected once. J is TRBJ1-1 and V is TRBV7-8, with no clear D. Trimming took off 2 bases at V and 5 bases at J, with 12 bases between the two ends. CDR1 and CDR2 (germline): SGHVS, FQNEAQ. This CDR3 region has 14 residues. The CDR3 here is CASSLNPSGTEAFF. In nucleotides, the CDR3 is TGTGCCAGCAGCTTAAATCCATCGGGAACTGAAGCTTTCTTT.

The J gene is TRBJ1-1, the V gene TRBV3-1 (or the pseudogene TRBV3-2); D might be TRBD1 (6 bases). In germline, CDR1 is LGHDT, CDR2 YNNKEL (reference sequence). Between the trimmed V and J ends, which lost 0 bases and 1 base, there was a span of 9 bases. The CDR3 extends over 15 amino acids. The CDR3 reads CASSQEGGPNTEAFF. CDR3 in DNA: TGTGCCAGCAGCCAAGAAGGGGGACCGAACACTGAAGCTTTCTTT.

This sequence joins TRBV11-2 and TRBJ1-6; 8 bases match TRBD1. With V trimmed by 5 bases and J by 7 bases, 4 bases remained unmatched. The length of the CDR3 is 14 residues. CDR1 and CDR2 (germline): SGHAT, FQNNGV. CDR3 in DNA: TGTGCCAGCAGCCGGGACAGGAAAAATTCACCCCTCCACTTT. Protein sequence: CASSRDRKNSPLHF.

The sample holds one count of this clone. The rearrangement uses TRBV19 and TRBJ2-7, with 7 bases identical to TRBD2. V lost 1 base to trimming and J lost 7 bases; unmatched junction nucleotides: 13. The length of the CDR3 is 16 residues. Germline CDR1 LNHDA, CDR2 SQIVND (reference sequence). The CDR3 DNA reads TGTGCCAGTAGTATAGGACGGGGAGGGCCCGGAGGGGAGCAGTACTTC. Protein: CASSIGRGGPGGEQYF.